The 24 T cell receptor beta chains below all came from one sample that was sequenced in a study of blood T cell repertoires in COVID-19 (dated by TCRdb to the early 2020s). The library was obtained by the immunoSEQ multiplex PCR assay. TCRdb carries this immuneACCESS record with in-frame sequences only. Its versions omit some clonotypes, under half of them owing to an unresolved V gene in the studies checked, with the rest unexplained. The sample table contains roughly 62,000 clones; only one count was recorded for approximately 79% of them. The ten largest account for roughly 21% of the sample. Sequencing input: peripheral blood. The receptors derive from a woman older than 75 with active or convalescent COVID-19.

The chain joins TRBV27 to TRBJ1-1; D is perhaps TRBD1 (6 bases). Between the trimmed V and J ends, which lost 3 bases and 0 bases, there was a span of 14 bases. The length of the CDR3 is 16 residues. CDR1 is MNHEY and CDR2 is SMNVEV in the germline V gene (reference sequence). The DNA for the CDR3 is TGTGCCAGCAGTTTTGGGCAGGGGCTAATGAACACTGAAGCTTTCTTT. Its protein is CASSFGQGLMNTEAFF.

This clone was found a few times. The rearrangement links TRBV25-1 to TRBJ1-2; TRBD1 matches 10 bases. V lost 2 bases to trimming and J lost 7 bases; unmatched junction nucleotides: 13. This CDR3 has 17 residues. The germline gives CDR1 MGHDK, CDR2 SYGVNS. The CDR3 is CASSEGGGQGTFGGYTF. The CDR3 nucleotides read TGTGCCAGCAGTGAAGGTGGGGGACAGGGGACGTTTGGTGGCTACACCTTC.

This clone was picked up one time. The chain is built from TRBV7-2 and TRBJ2-1; D is unresolved. Germline values: CDR1 SGHTA, CDR2 FQGNSA. The V gene lost 5 bases and the J gene lost 0 bases, with 11 bases spanning the gap. This CDR3 comprises 15 residues. For the CDR3, the DNA is TGTGCCAGCAGCGCCCGCCGCAGCTCCTACAATGAGCAGTTCTTC. Encoded protein: CASSARRSSYNEQFF.

This sequence joins TRBV6-4 and TRBJ1-1; 8 nucleotides agree with TRBD1. The V segment lost 8 bases and the J segment 1 base; nucleotides outside the gene matches: 6. Per germline, CDR1 MRHNA and CDR2 SNTAGT. The CDR3 has 14 residues. CDR3 sequence reads: CASSRTGQNTEAFF. CDR3 DNA: TGTGCCAGCTCCCGGACAGGGCAGAACACTGAAGCTTTCTTT.

Regarding this clone: The CDR3 does not close with the conserved phenylalanine or tryptophan, likely indicating a read error. Because the CDR3's place on the DNA is in doubt, the DNA is left out and the CDR3 is given as listed by TCRdb. V and J are TRBV6-5 and TRBJ2-7; the table's D call of TRBD1 was not tested on the DNA. The CDR3 adds up to 11 amino acids, both ends counted. The germline gives CDR1 MNHEY, CDR2 SVGAGI. CDR3 amino acids: CASELGDQISY.

This sequence joins TRBV25-1 and TRBJ1-1; D gene uncertain. In germline, CDR1 is MGHDK, CDR2 SYGVNS. The CDR3 is made up of 14 amino acids. Between the trimmed V and J ends, which lost 0 bases and 4 bases, there was a span of 9 bases. CDR3 sequence (DNA): TGTGCCAGCAGTGAATATCAGGAGGGCACTGAAGCTTTCTTT. This sequence encodes CASSEYQEGTEAFF.

As for this clone: An end of the junction differs from the germline gene, which may be a read error. The rearrangement uses TRBV2 and TRBJ1-5, with 7 bases lining up with TRBD1. Germline CDR1 SNHLY, CDR2 FYNNEI. This CDR3 is built from 14 residues. This chain's CDR3 is CASSEDRAIRPQHF. In nucleotides, the CDR3 is TGTGCCAGCAGCGAAGACAGGGCGATCAGACCCCAGCATTTT.

The chain recombines TRBV27 with TRBJ1-5, with unresolved D. V lost 2 bases and J lost 2, with 10 bases in between. The CDR3 runs to 15 residues. Germline V gene data show CDR1 as MNHEY and CDR2 as SMNVEV (reference sequence). CDR3 protein: CASSLGGPGNQPQHF. CDR3 nucleotide sequence: TGTGCCAGCAGTTTAGGCGGGCCAGGCAATCAGCCCCAGCATTTT.

This chain links TRBV30 with TRBJ2-5, with TRBD1 identical over 11 bases. There are 14 residues in the CDR3. The junction had 5 bases not matched to a gene; V was cut back by 3 bases and J by 5 bases. Looked up from germline, CDR1 is GTSNPN and CDR2 is SVGIG (reference sequence). Written as DNA, the CDR3 is TGTGCCTGGAGATCCGGGACAGGGGGGGAGACCCAGTACTTC. Translating it yields CAWRSGTGGETQYF.

CDR3 sequence: CASSPSQGSSGNTIYF. Written as DNA, the CDR3 is TGTGCCAGCTCACCAAGTCAGGGAAGCTCTGGAAACACCATATATTTT. This sequence joins TRBV18 and TRBJ1-3, with D perhaps TRBD1 (5 bases). With 2 bases removed from V and 0 bases from J, the gap between germline ends came to 11 bases. Germline assignment: CDR1 KGHSH and CDR2 LQKENI. The CDR3 has 16 amino acids.

The rearrangement joins TRBV15 to TRBJ1-1; D perhaps matches TRBD1 (6 bases). The germline V gene has CDR1 LNHNV and CDR2 YYDKDF (reference sequence). CDR3 length: 15 residues. V was clipped by 1 base and J by 4 bases, with 13 bases between them. In DNA form, the CDR3 reads TGTGCCACCAGCAGAGTTGACAGGCTTAGCACTGAAGCTTTCTTT. It codes for CATSRVDRLSTEAFF.

In this sample, this clone is medium-sized. This chain uses TRBV2 with TRBJ1-6, with 8 bases that match TRBD1. In germline, CDR1 is SNHLY, CDR2 FYNNEI. V was pared by 8 bases and J by 7 bases, with 13 bases of the junction left unmatched. CDR3 size: 16 residues. The CDR3 loop is CASAAGAGGANSPLHF. The CDR3 nucleotides are TGTGCCAGCGCGGCTGGGGCAGGGGGCGCAAATTCACCCCTCCACTTT.

The chain combines TRBV5-6 with TRBJ2-7; TRBD2 is a possible D gene (6 bases). CDR3 length equals 13 residues. V lost 5 bases and J lost 4, with 13 bases in between. Per germline, CDR1 SGHDT and CDR2 YYEEEE. CDR3 region: CASRKRGGYEQYF. The CDR3 region has the DNA TGTGCCAGCAGGAAGCGTGGGGGGTACGAGCAGTACTTC.

This chain uses TRBV6-5 with TRBJ1-2; 10 positions match TRBD1. J lost 7 bases, V lost 5 bases, and 7 bases had no gene match. CDR3 size: 14 residues. Germline CDR1 reads MNHEY; CDR2 reads SVGAGI. The CDR3 loop reads CASSRDRGQFGYTF. CDR3 DNA sequence: TGTGCCAGCAGTAGAGACAGGGGGCAGTTTGGCTACACCTTC.

This chain links TRBV19 with TRBJ1-2; 9 bases align to TRBD1. The ends lost 7 bases at V and 5 bases at J; junction bases unmatched: 14. Germline-derived CDR1 and CDR2 are LNHDA and SQIVND (reference sequence). The CDR3 contains 16 residues. The CDR3 loop is CASTTTGTGLRYGYTF. CDR3 bases: TGTGCCAGTACGACAACCGGGACAGGGCTTCGGTATGGCTACACCTTC.

There are a few counts of this clone. The V and J genes are TRBV5-1 and TRBJ1-1; 9 bases are a match to TRBD1. Germline V CDR1 and CDR2: SGHRS, YFSETQ. The CDR3 is 14 amino acids. V was pared by 6 bases and J by 7 bases, with 10 bases of the junction left unmatched. The CDR3 nucleotides read TGCGCCAGCACCCGACCGGGACAGGGAGGTGAAGCTTTCTTT. Protein: CASTRPGQGGEAFF.

The rearrangement uses TRBV30 and TRBJ2-1; D not resolved. Germline CDR1 and CDR2: GTSNPN and SVGIG (reference sequence). Trimming left V 4 bases short and J 7 bases short, with 8 bases between. This CDR3 comprises 11 residues. CDR3 nucleotide sequence: TGTGCCTGGATCCGGCGGAATGAGCAGTTCTTC. This encodes CAWIRRNEQFF.

The chain couples TRBV20-1 to TRBJ1-3; tentatively, D is TRBD1 (5 bases). Trimming pared 3 bases from V and 4 bases from J, leaving 13 bases between. CDR1 is DFQATT, CDR2 SNEGSKA, per germline (reference sequence). This CDR3 spans 14 amino acids. DNA of the CDR3: TGCAGTGCTAGTCCCGGGGACTTCGGAAACACCATATATTTT. It is translated as CSASPGDFGNTIYF.

This clone was observed a single time. J is TRBJ2-7 and V is TRBV6-1; perhaps TRBD1 as D (6 bases). The CDR3 has 15 residues. Trimming removed 2 bases from V and 0 bases from J, with 11 bases in between. The germline V gene has CDR1 MNHNS and CDR2 SASEGT. CDR3 region: CASSESGTYSYEQYF. As DNA, the CDR3 is TGTGCCAGCAGTGAATCCGGGACATACTCCTACGAGCAGTACTTC.

This clone was seen a single time. The chain carries TRBV19 and TRBJ1-2; 9 bases agree with TRBD1. V lost 7 bases and J lost 5; bases outside the gene matches: 17. In germline, CDR1 is LNHDA, CDR2 SQIVND (reference sequence). CDR3 length equals 17 residues. CDR3 sequence (DNA): TGTGCCAGTACCCCAGGGACAGGGATTTCCACTTTATATGGCTACACCTTC. Amino acid sequence: CASTPGTGISTLYGYTF.

The chain employs TRBV27 and TRBJ1-5, with D possibly TRBD1 on 5 matching bases. The CDR3 is made up of 15 amino acids. V lost 2 bases and J lost 3, with 11 bases in between. CDR1 is MNHEY and CDR2 is SMNVEV in the germline V gene (reference sequence). The CDR3 reads CASSLGWGVNQPQHF. The CDR3 DNA is TGTGCCAGCAGTTTAGGTTGGGGGGTCAATCAGCCCCAGCATTTT.

This chain links TRBV27 with TRBJ1-2; 8 positions match TRBD1. The germline V gene has CDR1 MNHEY and CDR2 SMNVEV (reference sequence). The CDR3 spans 17 residues. With 6 bases clipped from V and 8 bases from J, the junction kept 20 bases outside the gene matches. The CDR3 nucleotides are TGTGCCAGCAGAGGGACAGGAGGGGCAAGGGACGCTCGGGGCTACACCTTC. Translating gives CASRGTGGARDARGYTF.

V usage is TRBV5-1 and J usage is TRBJ2-2; a weak D match, TRBD1 (6 bases). V lost 2 bases to trimming and J lost 2 bases, with 16 bases between them. The CDR3 contains 17 residues. Per the germline V gene, CDR1 is SGHRS and CDR2 is YFSETQ. For the CDR3, the DNA is TGCGCCAGCAGCTTCCCATCGGGACAAATTAACACCGGGGAGCTGTTTTTT. Translating gives CASSFPSGQINTGELFF.

The V call is TRBV30, the J call TRBJ2-2; D not certain. Germline V gene data show CDR1 as GTSNPN and CDR2 as SVGIG (reference sequence). Trimming removed 2 bases at V and 7 bases at J, with 8 bases between. This CDR3 comprises 12 residues. CDR3 nucleotide sequence: TGTGCCTGGAGTCGTTCGGGCGGGGAGCTGTTTTTT. Its protein product is CAWSRSGGELFF.